A single sample is the source of the 5 T cell receptor beta chains below, sequenced in a study of molecular identifiers for immune sequencing clone quantification. TCRdb used MiXCR to reprocess the PCR reads, holding one entry per CDR3 protein. Among under 600,000 distinct CDR3 sequences, under 30% were seen once, and the ten largest hold around 0.76%. The sample consisted of naive CD8+ T cells from blood, with Jurkat cell RNA spiked in. As for subset: FACS-sorted CD8+CD4-CCR7+CD45RA+ naive T cells. Receptors originate from a human donor in good health. Some libraries in this study had Jurkat cell RNA spiked in.

The V and J genes are TRBV27 and TRBJ1-2, with D possibly being TRBD1 (6 bases). Trimming took 8 bases from V and 0 from J, leaving 19 bases between them. Germline V gene data show CDR1 as MNHEY and CDR2 as SMNVEV (reference sequence). The CDR3 has 16 residues. CDR3 sequence: CASCQKTGLSNYGYTF. CDR3 DNA sequence: TGTGCCAGCTGCCAAAAGACAGGCCTGTCTAACTATGGCTACACCTTC.

This clonotype appeared a single time. Germline and junction disagree at one end, which may indicate a read error. The gene calls are TRBV4-1 and TRBJ1-1, with D maybe TRBD1 (5 bases). In germline, CDR1 is MGHRA, CDR2 YSYEKL. This CDR3 spans 13 amino acids. CDR3 coding DNA: TGCGCCAGCAGCCAAGGGACAAACACTGCAGCTTTCTTT. Encoded protein: CASSQGTNTAAFF.

Note on this clonotype: A read error may produce the germline difference seen at one junction end. The chain carries TRBV30 and TRBJ1-3; tentative D call: TRBD1 (6 bases). From germline, CDR1 is GTSNPN and CDR2 SVGIG (reference sequence). This CDR3 region has 15 residues. CDR3 region: CAWSVGQSSGNPIYF. The DNA of the CDR3 is TGTGCCTGGAGTGTTGGACAGAGCTCTGGAAACCCCATATATTTT.

The rearrangement joins TRBV4-3 to TRBJ2-7; TRBD2 is a possible D gene (5 bases). Germline assignment: CDR1 LGHNA and CDR2 YSLEER. The CDR3 contains 15 residues. Trimming took 2 bases from V and 4 from J, leaving 15 bases between them. The CDR3 DNA sequence: TGCGCCAGCAGCCAATATAAGGGAGTGGGTTACGAGCAGTACTTC. It specifies CASSQYKGVGYEQYF.

Remarks on this clonotype: At one boundary the junction diverges from the germline segment, which might be a read error. V gene TRBV5-8 combines with J gene TRBJ1-4; no firm D call. This CDR3 spans 16 amino acids. Germline V gene lookup returns CDR1 SGHTS and CDR2 YDEGEE. CDR3: CARSLTTSSTNEKLFF. Here the CDR3 DNA reads TGTGCCAGAAGCTTGACCACGTCCTCAACTAATGAAAAACTGTTTTTT.